The 8 T cell receptor beta chains given below trace back to one sample, sequenced in a study of T cell responses to AZD1222 COVID-19 vaccine. Profiled with immunoSEQ multiplex PCR; TCRdb holds only in-frame clones, not every one. The sample holds some 150,000 clones, 70% to 90% seen once. The source material was peripheral blood, sampled after recovery from COVID-19. The receptors here all came from an adult who had recovered from COVID-19.

V gene TRBV19 combines with J gene TRBJ1-1, with D uncertain. This CDR3 is built from 15 residues. The germline CDR1 and CDR2 sequences are LNHDA and SQIVND (reference sequence). Between the trimmed V and J ends, which lost 1 base and 0 bases, there was a span of 9 bases. This chain's CDR3 is CASSIVAGLNTEAFF. As DNA, the CDR3 is TGTGCCAGTAGTATAGTAGCCGGGTTGAACACTGAAGCTTTCTTT. The variable domain in full, completed from reference TRBV19 and TRBJ1-1, reads DGGITQSPKYLFRKEGQNVTLSCEQNLNHDAMYWYRQDPGQGLRLIYYSQIVNDFQKGDIAEGYSVSREKKESFPLTVTSAQKNPTAFYLCASSIVAGLNTEAFFGQGTRLTVV.

CDR3 loop: CASSVTGPDNSPLHF. The CDR3 DNA reads as TGTGCCAGCAGTGTCACGGGGCCCGATAATTCACCCCTCCACTTT. The chain is built from TRBV28 and TRBJ1-6; D perhaps matches TRBD1 (5 bases). Germline CDR1 MDHEN, CDR2 SYDVKM. The V end lost 5 bases, the J end lost 5 bases, and 13 bases lay between the germline ends. The CDR3 length is 15 residues.

The chain recombines TRBV28 with TRBJ1-5, with 7 bases matching TRBD1. This CDR3 has 15 residues. Germline values: CDR1 MDHEN, CDR2 SYDVKM. V shed 4 bases and J 6 bases; nucleotides not matched to a gene: 9. Here the CDR3 reads CASSSLGGGSQPQHF. CDR3 bases: TGTGCCAGCAGTTCTCTAGGGGGCGGATCTCAGCCCCAGCATTTT.

This clone was seen a single time. V and J are TRBV13 and TRBJ2-3; D possibly corresponds to TRBD1 (6 bases). Germline V gene data show CDR1 as PRHDT and CDR2 as FYEKMQ (reference sequence). This CDR3 is built from 16 residues. V lost 5 bases and J lost 1, with 16 bases in between. The CDR3 bases are TGTGCCAGCAGCCTGAGACAGGCGACACGCACAGATACGCAGTATTTT. This sequence encodes CASSLRQATRTDTQYF.

DNA for the CDR3: TGTGCCAGCAGCTTGCGCAGCTATGGCTACACCTTC. This gives the protein CASSLRSYGYTF. This rearrangement joins TRBV5-8 to TRBJ1-2; D remains ambiguous. V was trimmed by 1 base and J by 4 bases, leaving 5 bases between them. The germline gives CDR1 SGHTS, CDR2 YDEGEE. The CDR3 consists of 12 residues.

The chain uses TRBV6-5 and TRBJ2-7; D is unresolved. Trimming removed 11 bases from V and 2 bases from J, with 16 bases in between. CDR1 MNHEY and CDR2 SVGAGI come from the germline V gene. The CDR3 consists of 13 residues. CDR3 residues: CAVGPLGAYEQYF. The CDR3 DNA reads as TGTGCCGTAGGGCCCCTAGGAGCCTACGAGCAGTACTTC.

The chain recombines TRBV10-3 with TRBJ1-2, with a possible D match to TRBD1 (6 bases). V was pared by 7 bases and J by 3 bases, with 18 bases between. Germline lookup yields CDR1 ENHRY and CDR2 SYGVKD. The CDR3 is 15 residues long. CDR3 nucleotide sequence: TGTGCCATCACTTCTCAACGGACAGCTGACTATGGCTACACCTTC. Translated: CAITSQRTADYGYTF.

This chain links TRBV28 with TRBJ2-1; D remains ambiguous. The V end was cut by 1 base, the J end by 2 bases, with 9 bases between. The CDR3 has 15 residues. CDR1 and CDR2 from the germline V gene are MDHEN and SYDVKM. The DNA for the CDR3 is TGTGCCAGCAGTTTATTAAATAACCCCTACAATGAGCAGTTCTTC. Protein product: CASSLLNNPYNEQFF.